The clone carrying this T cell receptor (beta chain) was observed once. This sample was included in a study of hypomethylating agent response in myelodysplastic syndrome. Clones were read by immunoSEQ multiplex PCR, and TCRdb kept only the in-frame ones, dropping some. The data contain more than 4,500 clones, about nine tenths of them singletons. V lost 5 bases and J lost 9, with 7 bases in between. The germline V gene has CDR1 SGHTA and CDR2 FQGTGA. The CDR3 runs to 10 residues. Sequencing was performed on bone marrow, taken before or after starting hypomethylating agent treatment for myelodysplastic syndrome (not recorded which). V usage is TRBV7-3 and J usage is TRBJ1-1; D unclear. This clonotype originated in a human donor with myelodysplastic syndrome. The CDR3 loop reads CASSAFKAFF. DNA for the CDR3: TGTGCCAGCAGCGCATTCAAAGCTTTCTTT.